Below are 18 T cell receptor beta chains sequenced from a single sample in a study of blood T cell repertoires in COVID-19. Sequencing used immunoSEQ multiplex PCR; TCRdb keeps in-frame clones, though not all of them. The table lists tens of thousands of clones, around three quarters of them singletons. Material: peripheral blood. These receptors came from a woman older than 75 with acute or convalescent COVID-19.

The chain links TRBV3-1 (or the pseudogene TRBV3-2) to TRBJ2-7, with D tentatively TRBD1 (6 bases). The CDR3 has 15 residues. Germline CDR1 reads LGHDT; CDR2 reads YNNKEL (reference sequence). Deletions cut 2 bases from V and 3 bases from J, with 14 bases between. CDR3 sequence (DNA): TGTGCCAGCAGCCAAAGACAGGAGACAAACTACGAGCAGTACTTC. It yields the protein CASSQRQETNYEQYF.

V is TRBV7-9 and J is TRBJ1-3; no definite D call. Germline V gives CDR1 SEHNR, CDR2 FQNEAQ (reference sequence). The CDR3 extends over 14 amino acids. Trimming left V 1 base short and J 4 bases short, with 8 bases between. CDR3 DNA sequence: TGTGCCAGCAGCTTAGGAGGCCCCGGAAACACCATATATTTT. This translates into CASSLGGPGNTIYF.

J is TRBJ1-2 and V is TRBV3-1 (or the pseudogene TRBV3-2); 7 positions match TRBD1. The trim removed 1 base at V and 4 bases at J, leaving 6 bases unmatched. Germline V gene sequence: CDR1 LGHDT, CDR2 YNNKEL (reference sequence). This CDR3 contains 15 residues. The CDR3, as DNA: TGTGCCAGCAGCCAAGCATCGACAGGGATCTATGGCTACACCTTC. This encodes CASSQASTGIYGYTF.

The gene calls are TRBV18 and TRBJ2-7, with TRBD1 matching 8 bases. Germline V gene sequence: CDR1 KGHSH, CDR2 LQKENI. The CDR3 has 13 amino acids. The ends lost 6 bases at V and 5 bases at J; junction bases unmatched: 6. CDR3 DNA sequence: TGTGCCAGCTCCGGACAGGGCCCCAACGAGCAGTACTTC. Amino acids: CASSGQGPNEQYF. The full variable domain, in which reference TRBV18 and TRBJ2-7 provide the parts outside the CDR3, is NAGVMQNPRHLVRRRGQEARLRCSPMKGHSHVYWYRQLPEEGLKFMVYLQKENIIDESGMPKERFSAEFPKEGPSILRIQQVVRGDSAAYFCASSGQGPNEQYFGPGTRLTVT.

The gene calls are TRBV6-1 and TRBJ1-4, with 7 bases lining up with TRBD1. Germline-derived CDR1 and CDR2 are MNHNS and SASEGT. V lost 6 bases and J lost 8; bases outside the gene matches: 3. The CDR3 contains 12 residues. CDR3 sequence (DNA): TGTGCCAGCAGGCCAGGGGGGGAAAAACTGTTTTTT. Translated, it gives CASRPGGEKLFF.

This chain joins TRBV6-6 and TRBJ1-2; no firm D call. From germline, CDR1 is MNHNY and CDR2 SVGAGI (reference sequence). The CDR3 is 17 residues long. Trimming took off 5 bases at V and 4 bases at J, with 23 bases between the two ends. CDR3 bases: TGTGCCAGCAGTCTTTCGTTCGGGGATGTGGGATCCTATGGCTACACCTTC. As protein: CASSLSFGDVGSYGYTF.

This clone is a singleton in its sample. This chain joins TRBV3-1 (or the pseudogene TRBV3-2) and TRBJ2-3; D is undetermined. Germline CDR1 reads LGHDT; CDR2 reads YNNKEL (reference sequence). Trimming removed 1 base from V and 1 base from J, with 9 bases in between. This CDR3 comprises 15 residues. The CDR3, as DNA: TGTGCCAGCAGCCAAGCTCAGGCCCGCACAGATACGCAGTATTTT. As protein: CASSQAQARTDTQYF.

The V and J genes are TRBV15 and TRBJ1-1; D is uncertain. CDR1 is LNHNV and CDR2 is YYDKDF in the germline V gene (reference sequence). The CDR3 runs to 14 residues. Between the trimmed V and J ends, which lost 0 bases and 1 base, there was a span of 6 bases. CDR3 nucleotides: TGTGCCACCAGCAGAGATACGAGGAACACTGAAGCTTTCTTT. This codes for CATSRDTRNTEAFF. Variable domain in full (rest from reference TRBV15 and TRBJ1-1): DAMVIQNPRYQVTQFGKPVTLSCSQTLNHNVMYWYQQKSSQAPKLLFHYYDKDFNNEADTPDNFQSRRPNTSFCFLDIRSPGLGDTAMYLCATSRDTRNTEAFFGQGTRLTVV.

The DNA of the CDR3 is TGTGCCAGCGACGAGCGGGACATATACGAGCAGTACTTC. Its protein product is CASDERDIYEQYF. The chain uses TRBV6-5 and TRBJ2-7, with D perhaps matching TRBD2 (7 bases). CDR1 is MNHEY and CDR2 is SVGAGI in the germline V gene. The CDR3 length is 13 residues. V lost 8 bases to trimming and J lost 4 bases, with 15 bases between them.

This clone was counted a few times. V gene TRBV2 combines with J gene TRBJ2-7; the D gene is possibly TRBD2 (5 bases). The CDR3 runs to 12 residues. Germline CDR1 SNHLY, CDR2 FYNNEI. Between the trimmed V and J ends, which lost 8 bases and 0 bases, there was a span of 8 bases. The CDR3 DNA reads TGTGCCAGCTCCCGGGGCTCCTACGAGCAGTACTTC. Residues: CASSRGSYEQYF. Using reference TRBV2 and TRBJ2-7 for the parts outside the CDR3, the full variable domain is EPEVTQTPSHQVTQMGQEVILRCVPISNHLYFYWYRQILGQKVEFLVSFYNNEISEKSEIFDDQFSVERPDGSNFTLKIRSTKLEDSAMYFCASSRGSYEQYFGPGTRLTVT.

The CDR3 DNA follows: TGTGCCAGCAGCTATACAGGGTATAATCCCTCTAATCCTCTCAATGAAGCTTTCTTT. It is translated as CASSYTGYNPSNPLNEAFF. The rearrangement links TRBV7-2 to TRBJ1-1; D might be TRBD1 (6 bases). The CDR3 consists of 19 residues. Trimming cost V 4 bases and J 7 bases, with 31 bases left between them. CDR1 is SGHTA, CDR2 FQGNSA, per germline.

The rearrangement links TRBV29-1 to TRBJ1-2; D gene ambiguous. With 4 bases removed from V and 3 bases from J, the gap between germline ends came to 9 bases. This CDR3 is built from 12 residues. CDR1 SQVTM and CDR2 ANQGSEA come from the germline V gene. This CDR3 is CSVGEVDYGYTF. CDR3 DNA sequence: TGCAGCGTTGGGGAGGTGGACTATGGCTACACCTTC.

This clone has a handful of counts. The genes are TRBV5-1 and TRBJ1-6, with 9 bases fitting TRBD1. Germline V gene data show CDR1 as SGHRS and CDR2 as YFSETQ. The CDR3 totals 16 residues. Losses at the gene ends were 0 bases for V and 7 bases for J; bases not matched to a gene: 5. CDR3 sequence (DNA): TGCGCCAGCAGCTTGGGATTGGGACAGGGAAATTCACCCCTCCACTTT. Its translation: CASSLGLGQGNSPLHF.

This sequence joins TRBV7-9 and TRBJ1-5; D remains ambiguous. V was shortened by 1 base and J by 3 bases, with 7 bases between the two germline ends. CDR1 SEHNR and CDR2 FQNEAQ come from the germline V gene (reference sequence). The CDR3 has 14 amino acids. The CDR3 sequence: CASSLGGLNQPQHF. The CDR3 DNA is TGTGCCAGCAGCTTAGGCGGCCTCAATCAGCCCCAGCATTTT.

J is TRBJ2-5 and V is TRBV24-1, with D unresolved. Germline V gives CDR1 KGHDR, CDR2 SFDVKD. The CDR3 sequence is 13 residues long. The V end lost 2 bases, the J end lost 5 bases, and 8 bases lay between the germline ends. As DNA, the CDR3 is TGTGCCACCAGTGATTCTCATAGCGAGACCCAGTACTTC. Protein sequence: CATSDSHSETQYF.

V is TRBV29-1 and J is TRBJ1-1; 9 nucleotides match TRBD1. Germline-derived CDR1 and CDR2 are SQVTM and ANQGSEA. The CDR3 has 15 residues. V was clipped by 3 bases and J by 4 bases; unmatched bases: 9. The CDR3 here is CSVEGTGGGGTEAFF. CDR3 nucleotide sequence: TGCAGCGTTGAGGGTACAGGGGGCGGAGGCACTGAAGCTTTCTTT.

The chain carries TRBV6-2 or TRBV6-3 and TRBJ2-7; the D gene is possibly TRBD2 (7 bases). Trimming removed 6 bases from V and 3 bases from J, with 18 bases in between. The length of the CDR3 is 15 residues. CDR1 and CDR2 (germline): MNHEY, SVGEGT. CDR3 nucleotide sequence: TGTGCCAGCAGCCACCCGGCGGGGGACAACTACGAGCAGTACTTC. This translates into CASSHPAGDNYEQYF.

This clone has only a few counts. The rearrangement links TRBV4-3 to TRBJ2-7; 8 nucleotides line up with TRBD1. Germline lookup yields CDR1 LGHNA and CDR2 YSLEER. The CDR3 covers 13 residues. Germline trimming cut 1 base from V and 4 bases from J; bases unmatched to any gene: 0. Here the CDR3 reads CASSQGTGYEQYF. CDR3 in DNA: TGCGCCAGCAGCCAAGGGACAGGGTACGAGCAGTACTTC.